The next 2 T cell receptor beta chains were all read from a single sample in a study of low-dose radiotherapy and immunotherapy resistance in tumors. Alpha and beta chains were covered, as first-strand cDNA relied on TRAV- and TRBV-specific primers. With a V-primer adapter and a constant-region primer, TCRs were amplified for 20 PCR cycles. TCRdb used MiXCR to reprocess the reads, holding one entry per CDR3 protein. The repertoire includes about 7,100 distinct CDR3 sequences, about 50% of them detected once, and roughly 12% sits in the top ten. The receptors stem from a human donor with advanced metastatic prostate, ovarian, gallbladder or colorectal cancer (not recorded which). This table probably holds off-target reads from a library built for another chain.

V and J are TRBV5-4 and TRBJ2-1; 8 bases are a match to TRBD2. The CDR3 runs 13 residues. Germline V gene data show CDR1 as SGHNT and CDR2 as YYREEE (reference sequence). Losses at the gene ends were 0 bases for V and 9 bases for J; bases not matched to a gene: 2. DNA of the CDR3: TGTGCCAGCAGCTTGGGGCTAGCGGGTGAGCAGTTCTTC. This encodes CASSLGLAGEQFF.

This clonotype was seen a handful of times. The rearrangement joins TRBV29-1 to TRBJ2-1, with 7 bases fitting TRBD2. This CDR3 spans 13 amino acids. V was pared by 7 bases and J by 4 bases, with 7 bases of the junction left unmatched. CDR1 and CDR2 from the germline V gene are SQVTM and ANQGSEA. The CDR3 sequence: CSDGLDRYNEQFF. The CDR3 coding sequence is TGCAGCGACGGACTAGACCGATACAATGAGCAGTTCTTC.